This TCR beta chain was sequenced in a study of T cell responses to AZD1222 COVID-19 vaccine. Germline lookup yields CDR1 SGHRS and CDR2 YFSETQ. The CDR3 spans 12 residues. V was trimmed by 4 bases and J by 8 bases, leaving 10 bases between them. Data came from immunoSEQ multiplex PCR; TCRdb stores just in-frame clones and leaves some out. The table records more than 150,000 clones, around 92% of them present only once. Turning to this clone: Its specificity is not known.

General study points: White British donors predominated, females outnumbered males, and clonal diversity was possibly underestimated. A rise in Spike-specific TCR breadth and depth followed two AZD1222 doses. Baseline testing showed seropositivity in only six or seven AZD1222 recipients. There were vaccine-associated CD4 TCRs across spike, dominant at 160-218 and 743-854.

This TCR was recovered from an adult in good health. The sample consisted of peripheral blood, taken on day 0 of AZD1222 vaccination. This chain connects TRBV5-1 to TRBJ2-1; possibly TRBD2 for D (5 bases). CDR3 in DNA: TGCGCCAGCAGCCCCGGACTCCATGAGCAGTTCTTC. Translated: CASSPGLHEQFF.